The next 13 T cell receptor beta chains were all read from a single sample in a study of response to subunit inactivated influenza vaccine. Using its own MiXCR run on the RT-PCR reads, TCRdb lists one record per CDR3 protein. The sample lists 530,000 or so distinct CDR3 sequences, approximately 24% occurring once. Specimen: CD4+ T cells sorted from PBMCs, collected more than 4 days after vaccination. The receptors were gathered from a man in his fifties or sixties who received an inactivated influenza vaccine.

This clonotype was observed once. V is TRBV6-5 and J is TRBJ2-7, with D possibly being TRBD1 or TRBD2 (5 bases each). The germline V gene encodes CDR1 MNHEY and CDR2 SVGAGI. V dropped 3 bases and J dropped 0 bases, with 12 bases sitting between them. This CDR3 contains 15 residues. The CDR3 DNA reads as TGTGCCAGCAGTTATCGGCCAGGGAGCTCCTACGAGCAGTACTTC. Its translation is CASSYRPGSSYEQYF.

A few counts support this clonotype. The CDR3 protein is CASSAGAGDNSPLHF. The CDR3 nucleotides read TGTGCCAGCAGTGCAGGGGCCGGGGATAATTCACCCCTCCACTTT. The rearrangement links TRBV12-3 or TRBV12-4 to TRBJ1-6; a possible D gene is TRBD1 (6 bases). Deletions cut 5 bases from V and 5 bases from J, with 13 bases between. The CDR3 covers 15 residues.

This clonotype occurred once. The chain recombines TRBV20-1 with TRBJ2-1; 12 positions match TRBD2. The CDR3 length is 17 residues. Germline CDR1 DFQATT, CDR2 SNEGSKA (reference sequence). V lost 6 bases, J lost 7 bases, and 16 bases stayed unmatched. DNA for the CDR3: TGCAGTGCACCAGACGGGGGACTAGCGGGCATCAGGAATGAGCAGTTCTTC. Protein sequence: CSAPDGGLAGIRNEQFF.

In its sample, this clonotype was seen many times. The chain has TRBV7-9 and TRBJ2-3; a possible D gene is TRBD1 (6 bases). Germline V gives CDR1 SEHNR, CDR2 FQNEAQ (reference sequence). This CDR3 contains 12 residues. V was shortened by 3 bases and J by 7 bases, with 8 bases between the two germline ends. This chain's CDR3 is CASSFTGYTQYF. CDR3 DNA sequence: TGTGCCAGCAGCTTTACAGGGTATACGCAGTATTTT. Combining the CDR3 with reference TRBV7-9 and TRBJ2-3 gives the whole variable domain DTGVSQNPRHKITKRGQNVTFRCDPISEHNRLYWYRQTLGQGPEFLTYFQNEAQLEKSRLLSDRFSAERPKGSFSTLEIQRTEQGDSAMYLCASSFTGYTQYFGPGTRLTVL.

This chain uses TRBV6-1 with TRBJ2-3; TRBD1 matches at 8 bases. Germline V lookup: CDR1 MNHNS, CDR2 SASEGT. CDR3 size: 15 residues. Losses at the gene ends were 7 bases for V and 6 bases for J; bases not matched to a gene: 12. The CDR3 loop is CASTKGDRRPDTQYF. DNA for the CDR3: TGTGCCAGCACGAAAGGGGACAGGCGGCCGGATACGCAGTATTTT.

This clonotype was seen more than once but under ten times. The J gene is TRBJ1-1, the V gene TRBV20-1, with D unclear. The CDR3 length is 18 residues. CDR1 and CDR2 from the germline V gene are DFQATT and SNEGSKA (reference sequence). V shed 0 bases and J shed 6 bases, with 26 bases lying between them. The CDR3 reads CSARDLQTPKSTPSEAFF. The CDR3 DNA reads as TGCAGTGCTAGAGATCTGCAAACCCCTAAATCTACTCCTTCTGAAGCTTTCTTT.

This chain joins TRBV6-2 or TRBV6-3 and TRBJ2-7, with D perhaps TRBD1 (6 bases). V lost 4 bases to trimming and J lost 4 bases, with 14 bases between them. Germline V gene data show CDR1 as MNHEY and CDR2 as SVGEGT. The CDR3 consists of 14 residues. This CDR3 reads CASSSPGTHYEQYF. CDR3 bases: TGTGCCAGCAGTTCACCCGGGACACATTACGAGCAGTACTTC.

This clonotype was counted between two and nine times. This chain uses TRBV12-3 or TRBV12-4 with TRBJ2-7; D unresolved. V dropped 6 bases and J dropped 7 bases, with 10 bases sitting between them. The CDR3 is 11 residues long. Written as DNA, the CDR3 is TGTGCCAGCAGCCCCGCTAAAGAGCAGTACTTC. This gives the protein CASSPAKEQYF.

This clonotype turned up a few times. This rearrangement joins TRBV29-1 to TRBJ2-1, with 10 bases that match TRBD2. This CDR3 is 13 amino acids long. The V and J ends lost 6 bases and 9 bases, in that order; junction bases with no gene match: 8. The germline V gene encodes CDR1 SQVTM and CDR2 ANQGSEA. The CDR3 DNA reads TGCAGCGTCTCTAGCGGGAGTCAGAGTGAGCAGTTCTTC. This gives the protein CSVSSGSQSEQFF.

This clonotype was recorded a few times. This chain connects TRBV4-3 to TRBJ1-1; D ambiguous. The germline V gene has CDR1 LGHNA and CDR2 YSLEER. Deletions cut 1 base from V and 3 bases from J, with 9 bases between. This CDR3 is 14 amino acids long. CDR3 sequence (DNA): TGCGCCAGCAGCCAAGGGGTCGACTACACTGAAGCTTTCTTT. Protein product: CASSQGVDYTEAFF.

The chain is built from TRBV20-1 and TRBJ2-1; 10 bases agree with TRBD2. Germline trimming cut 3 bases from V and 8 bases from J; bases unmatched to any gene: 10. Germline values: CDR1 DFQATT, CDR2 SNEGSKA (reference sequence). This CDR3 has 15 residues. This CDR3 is CSASRASGSSDEQFF. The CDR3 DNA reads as TGCAGTGCTAGTCGGGCTAGCGGGAGCAGTGATGAGCAGTTCTTC.

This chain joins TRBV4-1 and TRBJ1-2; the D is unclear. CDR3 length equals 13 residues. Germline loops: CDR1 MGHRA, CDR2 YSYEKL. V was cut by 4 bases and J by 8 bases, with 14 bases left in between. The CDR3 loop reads CASSLTNPEGYTF. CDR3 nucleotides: TGCGCCAGCAGCCTCACAAATCCAGAGGGCTACACCTTC.

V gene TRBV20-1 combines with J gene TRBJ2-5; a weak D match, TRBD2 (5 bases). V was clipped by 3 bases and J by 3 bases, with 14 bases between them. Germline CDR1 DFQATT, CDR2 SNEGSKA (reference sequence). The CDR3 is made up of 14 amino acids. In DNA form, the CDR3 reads TGCAGTGCTAGGGACGGTACTAGTGAAGAGACCCAGTACTTC. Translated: CSARDGTSEETQYF.